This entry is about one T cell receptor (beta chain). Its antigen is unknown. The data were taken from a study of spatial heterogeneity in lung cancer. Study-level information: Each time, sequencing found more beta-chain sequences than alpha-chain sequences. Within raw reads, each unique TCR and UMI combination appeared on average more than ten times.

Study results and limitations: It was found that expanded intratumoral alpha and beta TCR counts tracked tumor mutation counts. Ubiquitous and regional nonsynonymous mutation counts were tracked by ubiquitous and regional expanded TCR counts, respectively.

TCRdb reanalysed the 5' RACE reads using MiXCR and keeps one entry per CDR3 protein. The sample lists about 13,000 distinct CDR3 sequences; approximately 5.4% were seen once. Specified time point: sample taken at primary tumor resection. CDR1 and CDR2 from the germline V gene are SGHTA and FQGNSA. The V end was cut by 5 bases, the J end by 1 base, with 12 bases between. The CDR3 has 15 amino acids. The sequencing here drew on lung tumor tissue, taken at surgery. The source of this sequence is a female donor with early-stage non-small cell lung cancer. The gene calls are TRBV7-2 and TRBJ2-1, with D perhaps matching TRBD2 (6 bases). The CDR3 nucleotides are TGTGCCAGCAGCCGGGGGTCAGGGTCCTACAATGAGCAGTTCTTC. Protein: CASSRGSGSYNEQFF. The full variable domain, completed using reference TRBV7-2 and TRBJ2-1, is GAGVSQSPSNKVTEKGKDVELRCDPISGHTALYWYRQSLGQGLEFLIYFQGNSAPDKSGLPSDRFSAERTGGSVSTLTIQRTQQEDSAVYLCASSRGSGSYNEQFFGPGTRLTVL.